This T cell receptor beta chain was documented in a study of shared clonotypes between healthy human individuals. This clone was detected a few times. What it recognizes is unknown. Sequenced by immunoSEQ multiplex PCR; TCRdb stores in-frame clones only, minus some. There are a few hundred thousand clones in the sample; just over 65% occur only once, and over 8.5% lies in the top ten. Germline V lookup: CDR1 SGDLS, CDR2 YYNGEE. The length of the CDR3 is 17 residues. V was clipped by 3 bases and J by 6 bases; unmatched bases: 10. Points from the study as a whole: Memory subsets generally showed lower estimated richness than naive subsets.

The receptor's source is a man aged 25 to 45 in good health. The chain is built from TRBV9 and TRBJ2-3; 13 bases fit TRBD2. The sequenced sample consisted of memory CD4+ T cells sorted from blood. Subset meaning: CD45RA-negative fraction. CDR3 region: CASSESGTSGTGDTQYF. Here the CDR3 DNA reads TGTGCCAGCAGCGAAAGTGGGACTAGCGGGACGGGGGATACGCAGTATTTT.